The present T cell receptor (beta chain) was sequenced within a study of beta chain features in type 1 diabetes. As for the study in general: What patients shared with healthy donors was a similar profile of age, gender and cell yields.

V was trimmed by 3 bases and J by 2 bases, leaving 10 bases between them. The CDR3 covers 14 residues. Germline CDR1 is MDHEN and CDR2 is SYDVKM. Cell sorting via CD45RO/CCR7/CD25/CD127/CD95/CD27 was performed to obtain CD4+ naive, central memory, regulatory and stem cell-like memory cells. Investigators reverse transcribed all isolated RNA, so they sequenced expressed TCRB transcripts. Clones were sequenced by immunoSEQ multiplex PCR, and TCRdb holds only the in-frame ones, with some missing. The sample has over 650,000 clones; around 15% are singletons. Details on this clone: Its antigen is as yet unknown.

Study-level findings and limits: Patients with Type 1 diabetes showed moderately but significantly shorter TCRB CDR3s in all four CD4+ subsets. The study found that naive, central memory and Treg TCRB repertoires appeared more similar in patients than in healthy donors.

The TCR sequence derives from a man aged 18-30 years with type 1 diabetes. J is TRBJ2-5 and V is TRBV28; perhaps TRBD1 as D (6 bases). What was sequenced was naive CD4+ T cells from blood. Here the CDR3 DNA reads TGTGCCAGCAGTTTGGTGGGACAACAAGAGACCCAGTACTTC. It is translated as CASSLVGQQETQYF.